This TCR beta chain emerged from a study of T-cell memory formation after mild COVID-19. Across the study: Clusters were largely donor specific. Broader study findings: Mostly located in CM and EM were contracting CD4+ clones, with contracting CD8+ clones located in EMRA. Proof of SARS-CoV-2 specificity was absent for the second-wave clones that crested on day 37.

This clonotype was counted only a few times. Its antigen is as yet unknown. After 5'RACE with constant-segment primers, TCR alpha and TCR beta cDNA libraries carrying sample barcodes and UMIs were obtained. TCRdb processed the 5' RACE reads anew with MiXCR; each CDR3 protein has one entry. Here the sample spans fewer than 650,000 distinct CDR3 sequences, approximately 21% being singletons. The germline CDR1 and CDR2 sequences are ENHRY and SYGVKD. V lost 0 bases, J lost 4 bases, and 2 bases stayed unmatched. CDR3 length equals 14 residues. The sequence was collected from an adult woman who had mild COVID-19 (a few samples of this study predate the infection). Cell type and time point are not known. The material sequenced was PBMCs or a T cell subset sorted from them (not recorded which). The gene calls are TRBV10-3 and TRBJ1-2, with 7 bases that match TRBD1. In nucleotides, the CDR3 is TGTGCCATCAGTGAGTCCGGACAGGTCTATGGCTACACCTTC. Residues: CAISESGQVYGYTF.